The 17 T cell receptor beta chains given below trace back to one sample, sequenced in a study of cytomegalovirus exposure and HLA in healthy donors. Primers included in the PCR were 60 Vbeta and 13 Jbeta primers. Method: immunoSEQ multiplex PCR; TCRdb's copy keeps in-frame clones and lacks some. Here the sample spans about 35,000 clones, 85% to 95% being singletons. The sequenced sample consisted of PBMCs. Receptors originate from a woman younger than 30 in good health and CMV-seronegative.

In DNA form, the CDR3 reads TGTGCCAGCAGCTTACCTCTAGCGAACTCCTACGAGCAGTACTTC. Translated: CASSLPLANSYEQYF. The rearrangement uses TRBV11-2 and TRBJ2-7; maybe TRBD2 (6 bases). This CDR3 region has 15 residues. Trimming stripped 2 bases from V and 0 bases from J, with 11 bases between. CDR1 is SGHAT and CDR2 is FQNNGV in the germline V gene.

In this sample, this clone turned up once. The chain is built from TRBV28 and TRBJ1-2; weak D call: TRBD1 (6 bases). The CDR3 is made up of 13 amino acids. Germline CDR1 is MDHEN and CDR2 is SYDVKM. The ends were cut back, 4 bases at V and 7 bases at J, with 13 bases in the middle. The DNA for the CDR3 is TGTGCCAGCAGTTCCACAGGGATCCTTGGCTACACCTTC. It is translated as CASSSTGILGYTF.

This rearrangement joins TRBV29-1 to TRBJ2-3, with no clear D. CDR3 length: 11 amino acids. Between the trimmed V and J ends, which lost 6 bases and 4 bases, there was a span of 8 bases. Germline V CDR1 and CDR2: SQVTM, ANQGSEA. The CDR3 loop is CSVPGADTQYF. The CDR3 coding sequence is TGCAGCGTCCCGGGTGCAGATACGCAGTATTTT.

The V and J genes are TRBV15 and TRBJ2-3; the D gene is possibly TRBD2 (6 bases). The V gene's germline CDR1 is LNHNV and CDR2 YYDKDF (reference sequence). The CDR3 is made up of 17 amino acids. Between the trimmed V and J ends, which lost 4 bases and 1 base, there was a span of 18 bases. CDR3 nucleotides: TGTGCCACCAGCACTAGGCTTAGCGGCTGGGGCACAGATACGCAGTATTTT. The encoded protein is CATSTRLSGWGTDTQYF.

The chain couples TRBV28 to TRBJ2-2, with TRBD2 identical over 8 bases. Unmatched junction bases numbered 7, after V lost 8 bases and J lost 5 bases. This CDR3 contains 14 residues. The germline gives CDR1 MDHEN, CDR2 SYDVKM. The CDR3 reads CASDGTSDTGELFF. The CDR3 nucleotides are TGTGCCAGCGACGGGACTAGTGATACCGGGGAGCTGTTTTTT.

This chain connects TRBV6-6 to TRBJ2-1; no clear D. V was clipped by 6 bases and J by 7 bases, with 13 bases between them. Germline-derived CDR1 and CDR2 are MNHNY and SVGAGI (reference sequence). The CDR3 has 13 amino acids. The CDR3 region has the DNA TGTGCCAGCAGGCCACAAATGGTTAATGAGCAGTTCTTC. This gives the protein CASRPQMVNEQFF.

The rearrangement uses TRBV6-5 and TRBJ1-1; weak D call: TRBD1 (5 bases). Germline loops: CDR1 MNHEY, CDR2 SVGAGI. The CDR3 spans 14 residues. Trimming took 0 bases from V and 3 from J, leaving 8 bases between them. In DNA, the CDR3 is TGTGCCAGCAGTTACTCCTTAGGGGACACTGAAGCTTTCTTT. Protein sequence: CASSYSLGDTEAFF.

The rearrangement links TRBV6-6 to TRBJ1-5; tentatively, D is TRBD1 (6 bases). The CDR3 has 15 amino acids. From germline, CDR1 is MNHNY and CDR2 SVGAGI (reference sequence). V was clipped by 0 bases and J by 3 bases, with 9 bases between them. The CDR3 spells CASSYSQGINQPQHF. Here the CDR3 DNA reads TGTGCCAGCAGTTACTCTCAGGGGATCAATCAGCCCCAGCATTTT.

The chain links TRBV5-6 to TRBJ2-3; D call uncertain. CDR1 and CDR2 (germline): SGHDT, YYEEEE. The germline V and J ends were trimmed by 0 bases and 2 bases, with 7 bases remaining between them. The CDR3 has 14 residues. CDR3 in amino acids: CASSLAVFTDTQYF. DNA for the CDR3: TGTGCCAGCAGCTTGGCGGTTTTCACAGATACGCAGTATTTT.

The chain is built from TRBV6-1 and TRBJ2-3; TRBD2 matches at 8 bases. V lost 6 bases and J lost 4; bases outside the gene matches: 6. Germline CDR1 is MNHNS and CDR2 is SASEGT. The length of the CDR3 is 14 residues. This chain's CDR3 is CASRLAGRADTQYF. The CDR3 region has the DNA TGTGCCAGCAGGTTAGCGGGACGGGCAGATACGCAGTATTTT.

This clone was found a few times. The rearrangement joins TRBV6-4 to TRBJ2-7, with 12 nucleotides matching TRBD2. V lost 3 bases, J lost 0 bases, and 0 bases stayed unmatched. The germline V gene has CDR1 MRHNA and CDR2 SNTAGT. The CDR3 has 15 amino acids. CDR3: CASSETSGSSYEQYF. CDR3 DNA: TGTGCCAGCAGTGAGACTAGCGGGAGCTCCTACGAGCAGTACTTC.

On this clone itself: A junction end diverges from the germline sequence, so it may reflect a read error. The V gene is TRBV28, the J gene TRBJ1-1; 8 positions agree with TRBD1. From germline, CDR1 is MDHEN and CDR2 SYDVKM. CDR3 size: 16 residues. DNA for the CDR3: TGTGCCAGCATTTTACTCCCAGGACAGGGTGACACTGAAGCTTTCTTT. It translates to CASILLPGQGDTEAFF.

This clone was recorded a few times. DNA of the CDR3: TGTGCCAGCAGCTCCAACGACAGGGGCTACACTGAAGCTTTCTTT. It specifies CASSSNDRGYTEAFF. The chain joins TRBV7-3 to TRBJ1-1; TRBD1 agrees at 8 bases. Germline V lookup: CDR1 SGHTA, CDR2 FQGTGA. This CDR3 region has 15 residues. The V gene end was trimmed by 4 bases and the J gene end by 3 bases; junction bases not matched to a gene: 7.

The J gene is TRBJ2-1, the V gene TRBV7-6; D call uncertain. CDR3 size: 13 residues. Germline CDR1 and CDR2: SGHVS and FNYEAQ. V lost 2 bases, J lost 8 bases, and 10 bases lay in between. The CDR3 bases are TGTGCCAGCAGCTTAACGTCCTATCATGAGCAGTTCTTC. It translates to CASSLTSYHEQFF.

The gene calls are TRBV5-4 and TRBJ2-2, with a tentative D call TRBD2 (6 bases). The germline V gene encodes CDR1 SGHNT and CDR2 YYREEE (reference sequence). The V end was cut by 4 bases, the J end by 0 bases, with 10 bases between. The CDR3 covers 15 residues. This CDR3 is CASSMGGANTGELFF. The CDR3 nucleotides are TGTGCCAGCAGCATGGGCGGGGCGAACACCGGGGAGCTGTTTTTT.

The rearrangement uses TRBV27 and TRBJ1-6; perhaps TRBD1 as D (5 bases). CDR3 size: 14 residues. Trimming cost V 6 bases and J 7 bases, with 13 bases left between them. Germline CDR1 is MNHEY and CDR2 is SMNVEV (reference sequence). The CDR3 DNA reads as TGTGCCAGCAGGCCGGAGGGGCGGAATTCACCCCTCCACTTT. This encodes CASRPEGRNSPLHF.

V gene TRBV28 combines with J gene TRBJ2-1; D is possibly TRBD2 (6 bases). V was cut by 3 bases and J by 1 base, with 22 bases left in between. Germline V gene lookup returns CDR1 MDHEN and CDR2 SYDVKM. The CDR3 has 19 amino acids. In DNA, the CDR3 is TGTGCCAGCAGTTTTGGGGGGTGGTTACGGGAGAGGTCCTACAATGAGCAGTTCTTC. Its translation is CASSFGGWLRERSYNEQFF.